The sequence of this T cell receptor beta chain was determined in a study of blood T cell repertoires in COVID-19. V lost 7 bases and J lost 7; bases outside the gene matches: 9. Germline V gives CDR1 WSHSY, CDR2 SAAADI. The CDR3 extends over 15 amino acids. TCRdb's table, derived via immunoSEQ multiplex PCR, lists solely in-frame clones and lacks some. The sample contains some 120,000 clones, more than 65% of which appear only once. This clone was picked up one time. This sequence joins TRBV10-2 and TRBJ2-2; the match to TRBD2 covers 10 bases. Sequenced material: peripheral blood. The TCR comes from a woman aged 70-85 years with acute or convalescent COVID-19. For the CDR3, the DNA is TGCGCCAGCACAAACCTAGCGGGGGCGCGCGGGGAGCTGTTTTTT. It specifies CASTNLAGARGELFF.